This TCR beta chain was identified in a study of CD8+CD57+ T cells in acquired aplastic anemia. Across the study: Across the sorted CD4+ and CD8+ cells, DNA amounts averaged about 3.2 ug.

Genomic DNA was employed as the template in profiling TCR beta VDJ and CDR3. Each CDR3 protein is one row after TCRdb ran MiXCR on the reads. The sample consists of 200,000 to 250,000 distinct CDR3 sequences, less than 60% of them appearing once. Points on this clonotype: Its antigen is still unknown.

Notes on the study in general: Some 31 sequences, all CD8+ CDR3, were shared between patients and controls.

Patients chosen for sequencing had shown CD8+CD57+ cell expansion by flow cytometry. Each of the patients presented with severe acquired aplastic anemia. No therapy was given to patients before blood sampling. The CDR3 has 13 amino acids. V was clipped by 8 bases and J by 7 bases, with 17 bases between them. Germline CDR1 LNHDA, CDR2 SQIVND (reference sequence). The receptor comes from a human donor with aplastic anemia. The chain uses TRBV19 and TRBJ1-1; no clear D gene. Input material: sorted CD4+, CD8+, or CD8+CD57+ T cells (not recorded which) from PBMCs. The CDR3 is CASYLLGTNEAFF. CDR3 nucleotides: TGTGCCAGTTATTTGTTGGGTACAAATGAAGCTTTCTTT.